A selection of T cell receptor beta chains follows, all from one sample in a study of blood T cell repertoires in COVID-19. Generated by immunoSEQ multiplex PCR, the TCRdb table keeps only in-frame clones and is missing some. The sample records fewer than 450,000 clones, about 88% being singletons. The specimen was PBMCs or T cells enriched from blood (not recorded which). The receptors shown here come from a woman between 25 and 40 years old who had recovered from COVID-19. The CDR3 runs from the conserved cysteine through the conserved F or W. The D gene is left open where the match is weak. Not every row has a clone size; where given, it reads once, few, many or a size class.

J | V | size | D | CDR3 | DNA
TRBJ2-7 | TRBV5-8 | NA | TRBD1 | CASSFRQGISYEQYF | TGTGCCAGCAGCTTCCGACAGGGGATTAGTTACGAGCAGTACTTC
TRBJ1-2 | TRBV7-2 | NA | NA | CASSIGAGANNYGYTF | TGTGCCAGCAGTATAGGGGCAGGGGCCAATAACTATGGCTACACCTTC
TRBJ2-7 | TRBV20-1 | NA | TRBD2 | CSASILAGGREQYF | TGCAGTGCTAGTATCCTAGCGGGGGGGCGCGAGCAGTACTTC
TRBJ1-5 | TRBV15 | NA | NA | CATSRDSGSNQPQHF | TGTGCCACCAGCAGAGACTCCGGTAGCAATCAGCCCCAGCATTTT
TRBJ2-5 | TRBV5-6 | few | TRBD2 | CASSLVGSGGAGGVETQYF | TGTGCCAGCAGCTTGGTCGGGAGCGGGGGGGCCGGAGGGGTAGAGACCCAGTACTTC
TRBJ1-2 | TRBV28 | NA | NA | CASRSTGLFYGYTF | TGTGCCAGCAGATCGACAGGACTTTTTTATGGCTACACCTTC
TRBJ2-3 | TRBV7-2 | NA | TRBD1 | CASSMGQRRDTQYF | TGTGCCAGCAGCATGGGACAGCGGCGTGATACGCAGTATTTT
TRBJ2-5 | TRBV7-9 | NA | NA | CASSLAVRTAGSETQYF | TGTGCCAGCAGCTTAGCCGTCAGGACAGCGGGGTCAGAGACCCAGTACTTC
TRBJ2-2 | TRBV10-3 | NA | NA | CAHANGEDTGELFF | TGCGCGCACGCCAACGGGGAGGACACCGGGGAGCTGTTTTTT
TRBJ1-5 | TRBV24-1 | once | NA | CATSDGNQPQHF | TGTGCCACCAGTGACGGCAATCAGCCCCAGCATTTT
TRBJ1-5 | TRBV4-2 | few | NA | CASSQESGQPQHF | TGTGCCAGCAGCCAAGAGTCGGGTCAGCCCCAGCATTTT
TRBJ1-1 | TRBV5-4 | NA | NA | CASSGGGFNTEAFF | TGTGCCAGCAGCGGGGGGGGCTTTAACACTGAAGCTTTCTTT
TRBJ2-5 | TRBV11-2 | NA | TRBD2 | CASSSALAGLRRETQYF | TGTGCCAGCAGCTCCGCACTAGCGGGGCTACGGAGAGAGACCCAGTACTTC
TRBJ1-2 | TRBV6-6 | NA | TRBD1 | CASKPTGQENYGYTF | TGTGCCAGCAAGCCTACCGGACAGGAGAACTATGGCTACACCTTC
TRBJ2-1 | TRBV5-1 | NA | TRBD2 | CASSLEAGVRNEQFF | TGCGCCAGCAGCTTGGAGGCGGGGGTGAGGAATGAGCAGTTCTTC
TRBJ1-4 | TRBV7-8 | NA | NA | CASRPSRRIEKLFF | TGTGCCAGCAGACCCTCCCGGCGGATTGAAAAACTGTTTTTT
TRBJ1-5 | TRBV6-6 | NA | NA | CASSWGGGSNQPQHF | TGTGCCAGCAGTTGGGGGGGCGGAAGCAATCAGCCCCAGCATTTT
TRBJ1-5 | TRBV6-5 | few | NA | CASRGDQPQHF | TGTGCCAGCAGGGGCGATCAGCCCCAGCATTTT
TRBJ2-5 | TRBV5-1 | NA | NA | CASSLLGLDNQETQYF | TGCGCCAGCAGCTTGTTGGGCCTTGACAACCAAGAGACCCAGTACTTC
TRBJ1-5 | TRBV11-2 | NA | TRBD1 | CASSLGQGGNQPQHF | TGTGCCAGCAGCTTAGGACAGGGAGGCAATCAGCCCCAGCATTTT
TRBJ2-1 | TRBV19 | NA | TRBD2 | CASSITSGGASSYNEQFF | TGTGCCAGTAGTATAACTAGCGGGGGGGCGAGCTCCTACAATGAGCAGTTCTTC
TRBJ1-6 | TRBV19 | NA | TRBD1 | CASQTGTGNSPLHF | TGTGCCAGTCAAACCGGGACAGGGAATTCACCCCTCCACTTT
TRBJ2-2 | TRBV12-3/TRBV12-4 | NA | NA | CASSLVRTGELFF | TGTGCCAGCAGTTTAGTGCGGACCGGGGAGCTGTTTTTT
TRBJ2-4 | TRBV3-1/TRBV3-2 | NA | TRBD1 | CASSQAGQGYKNIQYF | TGTGCCAGCAGCCAAGCCGGACAGGGGTACAAAAACATTCAGTACTTC
TRBJ1-6 | TRBV28 | once | NA | CASSTPGSSYNSPLHF | TGTGCCAGCAGTACCCCGGGGAGCTCCTATAATTCACCCCTCCACTTT
TRBJ2-1 | TRBV9 | NA | TRBD1 | CASSPRQGWNEQFF | TGTGCCAGCAGCCCCAGACAGGGTTGGAATGAGCAGTTCTTC
TRBJ2-1 | TRBV4-1 | NA | NA | CASSQEGVAGRSSYNEQFF | TGCGCCAGCAGCCAAGAGGGTGTCGCGGGGCGGAGCTCCTACAATGAGCAGTTCTTC
TRBJ1-1 | TRBV3-1/TRBV3-2 | few | NA | CASSQNRNTEAFF | TGTGCCAGCAGCCAAAACAGGAACACTGAAGCTTTCTTT
TRBJ1-6 | TRBV25-1 | NA | NA | CASTQTGDNSPLHF | TGTGCCAGCACCCAGACAGGAGATAATTCACCCCTCCACTTT
TRBJ1-5 | TRBV18 | NA | TRBD1 | CASSPPPDRGLEQPQHF | TGTGCCAGCTCACCACCTCCGGACAGGGGACTGGAGCAGCCCCAGCATTTT
TRBJ2-6 | TRBV7-7 | few | TRBD1 | CAIGPGQPSGANVLTF | TGTGCCATTGGTCCGGGACAGCCTTCTGGGGCCAACGTCCTGACTTTC
TRBJ2-7 | TRBV24-1 | NA | NA | CATSDPLGSGGQYF | TGTGCCACCAGTGATCCTCTCGGGTCCGGTGGGCAGTACTTC
TRBJ1-1 | TRBV2 | once | TRBD1 | CASSPGTGRVATEAFF | TGTGCCAGCAGCCCCGGGACAGGGAGAGTGGCCACTGAAGCTTTCTTT